This T cell receptor beta chain was captured in a study of T cell repertoires in cytomegalovirus infection. TCRdb fed the reads into MiXCR, producing one record per CDR3 protein. The table has 740,000 or so distinct CDR3 sequences, about a third seen once. The CDR3 loop spans 17 amino acids. The V and J ends lost 3 bases and 1 base, in that order; junction bases with no gene match: 10. Per germline, CDR1 SGHVS and CDR2 FQNEAQ. The sample holds many counts of this clonotype. The source material was PBMCs. The source of this sequence is a human donor in good health (CMV status not recorded). Some clones in this sample may be carry-over from other donors' samples. V usage is TRBV7-8 and J usage is TRBJ1-2; TRBD1 matches at 8 bases. The CDR3 loop is CASSFQVRTGINYGYTF. The CDR3 nucleotides are TGTGCCAGCAGCTTTCAGGTCCGGACAGGGATTAACTATGGCTACACCTTC.